These T cell receptor beta chains were read from a single sample in a study of CD8 T cells in Susac syndrome. TCRdb recomputed calls from the immunoSEQ multiplex PCR reads with MiXCR, one row per CDR3 protein. The sample has tens of thousands of distinct CDR3 sequences, 90% to 95% seen once. Sequenced material: CD8+ T cells from PBMCs. The receptors stem from a human donor in good health. The CDR3 runs from the conserved cysteine through the conserved F or W. The order of the fields is V gene, clone size, J gene, D gene, CDR3 protein, CDR3 DNA. D genes are given only for firm matches. A row's size may be missing; if present it is once, few, many or a size class.

v_gene: TRBV12-3/TRBV12-4
abundance: .
j_gene: TRBJ2-1
d_gene: TRBD2
CDR3aa: CASSGLAGRYNEQFF
CDR3nt: TGTGCCAGCAGTGGACTAGCGGGAAGGTACAATGAGCAGTTCTTC

v_gene: TRBV29-1
abundance: .
j_gene: TRBJ2-3
d_gene: TRBD2
CDR3aa: CSVGSGLASDTQYF
CDR3nt: TGCAGCGTTGGATCCGGACTAGCGTCAGATACGCAGTATTTT

v_gene: TRBV28
abundance: .
j_gene: TRBJ2-1
d_gene: TRBD2
CDR3aa: CASRGLADYNEQFF
CDR3nt: TGTGCCAGCCGCGGCCTAGCGGACTACAATGAGCAGTTCTTC

v_gene: TRBV20-1
abundance: .
j_gene: TRBJ1-2
d_gene: TRBD1
CDR3aa: CSARDLWSGGWYGYTF
CDR3nt: TGCAGTGCTAGAGATCTCTGGTCAGGGGGCTGGTATGGCTACACCTTC

v_gene: TRBV6-5
abundance: once
j_gene: TRBJ2-3
d_gene: .
CDR3aa: CASSYSISLEGTDTQYF
CDR3nt: TGTGCCAGCAGTTACTCGATAAGCTTGGAGGGCACAGATACGCAGTATTTT

v_gene: TRBV6-1
abundance: .
j_gene: TRBJ2-7
d_gene: TRBD2
CDR3aa: CASSTGLAGGSNYEQYF
CDR3nt: TGTGCCAGCAGTACGGGACTAGCGGGAGGATCGAACTACGAGCAGTACTTC

v_gene: TRBV7-8
abundance: .
j_gene: TRBJ1-2
d_gene: .
CDR3aa: CASSRSRGGVYYGYTF
CDR3nt: TGTGCCAGCAGCAGATCGCGTGGGGGGGTTTACTATGGCTACACCTTC

v_gene: TRBV5-1
abundance: .
j_gene: TRBJ2-7
d_gene: TRBD2
CDR3aa: CASSFVAGGFNEQYF
CDR3nt: TGCGCCAGCAGCTTCGTAGCGGGAGGGTTCAACGAGCAGTACTTC

v_gene: TRBV27
abundance: .
j_gene: TRBJ2-1
d_gene: TRBD2
CDR3aa: CASSLSTSGIYNEQFF
CDR3nt: TGTGCCAGCAGTTTGTCGACTAGCGGGATCTACAATGAGCAGTTCTTC

v_gene: TRBV19
abundance: .
j_gene: TRBJ2-2
d_gene: .
CDR3aa: CASIGWTNTGELFF
CDR3nt: TGTGCCAGTATTGGGTGGACGAACACCGGGGAGCTGTTTTTT

v_gene: TRBV12-3/TRBV12-4
abundance: once
j_gene: TRBJ2-1
d_gene: .
CDR3aa: CASTHQYTYNEQFF
CDR3nt: TGTGCCAGCACCCATCAGTATACCTACAATGAGCAGTTCTTC

v_gene: TRBV27
abundance: .
j_gene: TRBJ2-7
d_gene: .
CDR3aa: CASRVGARYEQYF
CDR3nt: TGTGCCAGCAGAGTGGGGGCGAGGTACGAGCAGTACTTC

v_gene: TRBV29-1
abundance: .
j_gene: TRBJ2-3
d_gene: .
CDR3aa: CSAAGGTAHYSGRTDTQYF
CDR3nt: TGCAGCGCCGCCGGGGGGACAGCTCATTATTCGGGCCGCACAGATACGCAGTATTTT

v_gene: TRBV14
abundance: .
j_gene: TRBJ2-1
d_gene: .
CDR3aa: CASSQEVGASEEEQFF
CDR3nt: TGTGCCAGCAGCCAAGAGGTTGGGGCTAGCGAAGAAGAGCAGTTCTTC

v_gene: TRBV27
abundance: .
j_gene: TRBJ1-1
d_gene: .
CDR3aa: CASSLSSLSEAFF
CDR3nt: TGTGCCAGCAGTTTATCGTCGCTATCTGAAGCTTTCTTT

v_gene: TRBV23-1
abundance: .
j_gene: TRBJ2-3
d_gene: .
CDR3aa: CASSQGGTVSSTDTQYF
CDR3nt: TGCGCCAGCAGTCAGGGGGGGACAGTTTCTAGCACAGATACGCAGTATTTT

v_gene: TRBV27
abundance: .
j_gene: TRBJ1-3
d_gene: TRBD1
CDR3aa: CASRTGGSGNTIYF
CDR3nt: TGTGCCAGCAGAACAGGGGGCTCTGGAAACACCATATATTTT

v_gene: TRBV28
abundance: .
j_gene: TRBJ1-5
d_gene: .
CDR3aa: CASSLGTVTGQPQHF
CDR3nt: TGTGCCAGCAGTTTGGGTACAGTGACTGGACAGCCCCAGCATTTT

v_gene: TRBV5-1
abundance: .
j_gene: TRBJ2-1
d_gene: TRBD2
CDR3aa: CASSPLAGDYNEQFF
CDR3nt: TGCGCCAGCAGTCCACTAGCGGGAGACTACAATGAGCAGTTCTTC

v_gene: TRBV5-1
abundance: .
j_gene: TRBJ2-7
d_gene: .
CDR3aa: CASSLYPGEYEQYF
CDR3nt: TGCGCCAGCAGCTTGTATCCGGGAGAGTACGAGCAGTACTTC

v_gene: TRBV27
abundance: .
j_gene: TRBJ2-3
d_gene: TRBD1
CDR3aa: CASSPGQGKAQYF
CDR3nt: TGTGCCAGCAGTCCGGGACAGGGCAAAGCGCAGTATTTT

v_gene: TRBV29-1
abundance: .
j_gene: TRBJ2-7
d_gene: .
CDR3aa: CSVETFDEQYF
CDR3nt: TGCAGCGTTGAAACATTCGACGAGCAGTACTTC

v_gene: TRBV20-1
abundance: .
j_gene: TRBJ2-7
d_gene: .
CDR3aa: CSASLGYEQYF
CDR3nt: TGCAGTGCTAGTTTAGGGTACGAGCAGTACTTC

v_gene: TRBV4-1
abundance: .
j_gene: TRBJ2-3
d_gene: TRBD2
CDR3aa: CASSQSAGVTDTQYF
CDR3nt: TGCGCCAGCAGCCAATCAGCGGGAGTCACAGATACGCAGTATTTT

v_gene: TRBV13
abundance: .
j_gene: TRBJ2-7
d_gene: .
CDR3aa: CASSLGLAAYEQYF
CDR3nt: TGTGCCAGCAGCTTAGGGCTAGCTGCCTACGAGCAGTACTTC

v_gene: TRBV2
abundance: .
j_gene: TRBJ2-6
d_gene: .
CDR3aa: CASSDLSAGANVLTF
CDR3nt: TGTGCCAGCAGTGATCTGAGCGCTGGGGCCAACGTCCTGACTTTC

v_gene: TRBV27
abundance: .
j_gene: TRBJ2-7
d_gene: TRBD1
CDR3aa: CASSFSGQVYEQYF
CDR3nt: TGTGCCAGCAGTTTTTCCGGACAGGTCTACGAGCAGTACTTC

v_gene: TRBV4-1
abundance: once
j_gene: TRBJ2-7
d_gene: .
CDR3aa: CASSTATGIYYEQYF
CDR3nt: TGCGCCAGCAGCACCGCGACGGGGATCTACTACGAGCAGTACTTC

v_gene: TRBV24-1
abundance: .
j_gene: TRBJ2-1
d_gene: TRBD2
CDR3aa: CATMGTSGAYEQFF
CDR3nt: TGTGCCACCATGGGGACTAGCGGGGCATATGAGCAGTTCTTC

v_gene: TRBV5-6
abundance: .
j_gene: TRBJ2-7
d_gene: .
CDR3aa: CASSFGGLSYEQYF
CDR3nt: TGTGCCAGCAGCTTCGGCGGGCTCTCCTACGAGCAGTACTTC

v_gene: TRBV9
abundance: .
j_gene: TRBJ1-1
d_gene: .
CDR3aa: CASSATGTEAFF
CDR3nt: TGTGCCAGCAGCGCCACGGGCACTGAAGCTTTCTTT